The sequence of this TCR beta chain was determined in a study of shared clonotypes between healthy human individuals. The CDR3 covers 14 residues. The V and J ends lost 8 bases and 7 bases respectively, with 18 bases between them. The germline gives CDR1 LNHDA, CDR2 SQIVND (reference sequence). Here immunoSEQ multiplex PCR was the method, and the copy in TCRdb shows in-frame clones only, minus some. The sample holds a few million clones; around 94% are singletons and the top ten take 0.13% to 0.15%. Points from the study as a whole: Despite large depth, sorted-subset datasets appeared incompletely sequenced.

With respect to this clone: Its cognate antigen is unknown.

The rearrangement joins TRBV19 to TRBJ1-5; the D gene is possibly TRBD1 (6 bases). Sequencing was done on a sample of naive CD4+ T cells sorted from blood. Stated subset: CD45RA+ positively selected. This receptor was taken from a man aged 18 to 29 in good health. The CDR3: CASSGRQGKQPQHF. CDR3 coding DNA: TGTGCCAGTTCCGGGCGGCAGGGGAAACAGCCCCAGCATTTT.